This TCR beta chain appears in the sequencing data of a study of radiotherapy plus CTLA-4 blockade in lung cancer. Background on the study: Disease control was achieved by over 25% of patients, and objective responses by 18%. Study outcomes and limitations: Subsequent to radiotherapy plus ipilimumab, tumor-derived TCR clones underwent expansion in blood.

Libraries were prepared by immunoSEQ multiplex PCR; TCRdb keeps only in-frame clonotypes and omits some of them. Of under 55,000 clones in the sample, approximately 78% are singletons; the top ten hold 2.5% to 3.5%. The V and J ends lost 8 bases and 4 bases, in that order; junction bases with no gene match: 4. The CDR3 sequence is 13 residues long. CDR1 and CDR2 from the germline V gene are MDHEN and SYDVKM. Note on this clone: Its antigen is not known.

Treatment of patients with chemo-refractory metastatic non-small-cell lung cancer consisted of focal radiation plus CTLA-4 blockade with ipilimumab. The material was peripheral blood, obtained from a patient treated with radiotherapy plus ipilimumab. The genes are TRBV28 and TRBJ2-3, with 9 bases that match TRBD1. This sequence was found in a human donor with non-small cell lung cancer who had stable disease on radiotherapy plus ipilimumab. The CDR3 sequence: CASSDRGADTQYF. The CDR3 nucleotides read TGTGCCAGCTCGGACAGGGGTGCAGATACGCAGTATTTT.